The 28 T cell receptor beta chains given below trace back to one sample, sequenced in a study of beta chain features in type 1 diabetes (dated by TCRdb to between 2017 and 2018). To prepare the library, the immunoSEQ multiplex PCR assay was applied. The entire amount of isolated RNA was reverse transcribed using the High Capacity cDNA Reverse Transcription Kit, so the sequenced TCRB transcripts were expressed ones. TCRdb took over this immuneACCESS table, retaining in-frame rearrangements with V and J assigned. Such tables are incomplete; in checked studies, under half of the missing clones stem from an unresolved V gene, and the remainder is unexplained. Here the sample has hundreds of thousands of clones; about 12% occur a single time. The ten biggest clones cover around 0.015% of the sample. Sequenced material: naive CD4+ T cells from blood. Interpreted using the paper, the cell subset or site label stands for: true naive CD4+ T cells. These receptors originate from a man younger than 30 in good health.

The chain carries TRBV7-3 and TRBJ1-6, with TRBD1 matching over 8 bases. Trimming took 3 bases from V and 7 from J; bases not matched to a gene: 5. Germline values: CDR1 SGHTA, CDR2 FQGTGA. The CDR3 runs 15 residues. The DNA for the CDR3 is TGTGCCAGCAGCTTGACCGGACAGGGAAATTCACCCCTCCACTTT. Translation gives CASSLTGQGNSPLHF. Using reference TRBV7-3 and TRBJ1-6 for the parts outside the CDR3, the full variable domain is GAGVSQTPSNKVTEKGKYVELRCDPISGHTALYWYRQSLGQGPEFLIYFQGTGAADDSGLPNDRFFAVRPEGSVSTLKIQRTERGDSAVYLCASSLTGQGNSPLHFGNGTRLTVT.

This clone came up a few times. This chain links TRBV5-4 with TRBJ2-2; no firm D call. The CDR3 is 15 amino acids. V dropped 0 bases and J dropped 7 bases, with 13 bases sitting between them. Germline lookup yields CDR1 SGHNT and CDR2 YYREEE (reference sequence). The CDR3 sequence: CASSLGQKIIGELFF. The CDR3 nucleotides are TGTGCCAGCAGCTTGGGGCAGAAGATTATCGGGGAGCTGTTTTTT.

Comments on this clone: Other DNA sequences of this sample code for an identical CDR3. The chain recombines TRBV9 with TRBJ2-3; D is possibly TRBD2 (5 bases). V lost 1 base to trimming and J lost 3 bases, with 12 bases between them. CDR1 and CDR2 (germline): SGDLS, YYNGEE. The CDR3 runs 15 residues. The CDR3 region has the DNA TGTGCCAGCAGCGTAAACAGCGGAGGTACAGATACGCAGTATTTT. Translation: CASSVNSGGTDTQYF.

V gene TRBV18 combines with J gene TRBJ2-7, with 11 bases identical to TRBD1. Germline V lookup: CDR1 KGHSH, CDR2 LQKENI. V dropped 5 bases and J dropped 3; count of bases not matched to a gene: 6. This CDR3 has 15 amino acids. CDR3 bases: TGTGCCAGCTCAACTCTCGGGACAGGGGGCTACGAGCAGTACTTC. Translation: CASSTLGTGGYEQYF.

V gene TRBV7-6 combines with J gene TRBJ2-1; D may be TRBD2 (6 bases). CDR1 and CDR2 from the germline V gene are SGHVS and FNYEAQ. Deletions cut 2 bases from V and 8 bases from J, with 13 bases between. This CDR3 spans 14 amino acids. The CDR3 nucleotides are TGTGCCAGCAGCTTAATCGGCGGGAATGATGAGCAGTTCTTC. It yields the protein CASSLIGGNDEQFF.

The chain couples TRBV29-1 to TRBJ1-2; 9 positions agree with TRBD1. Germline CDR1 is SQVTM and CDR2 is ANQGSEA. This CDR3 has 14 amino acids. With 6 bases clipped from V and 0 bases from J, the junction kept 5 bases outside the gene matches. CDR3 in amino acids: CSVGGTGSNYGYTF. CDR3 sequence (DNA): TGCAGCGTGGGGGGGACAGGGTCTAACTATGGCTACACCTTC.

CDR3 bases: TGTGCCAGCACAATAGGTGGAGTTGATGGCTACACCTTC. Amino acids: CASTIGGVDGYTF. The rearrangement links TRBV11-1 to TRBJ1-2; no firm D call. V was pared by 7 bases and J by 6 bases, with 15 bases between. CDR3 length: 13 residues. CDR1 and CDR2 (germline): SGHAT, FQDESV (reference sequence).

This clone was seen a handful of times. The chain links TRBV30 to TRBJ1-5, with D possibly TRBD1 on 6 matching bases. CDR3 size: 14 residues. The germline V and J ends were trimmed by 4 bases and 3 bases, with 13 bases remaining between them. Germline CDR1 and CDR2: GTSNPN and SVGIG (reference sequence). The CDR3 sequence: CAWTPDSYNQPQHF. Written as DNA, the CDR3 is TGTGCCTGGACCCCGGACAGCTACAATCAGCCCCAGCATTTT.

CDR3 DNA sequence: TGTGCCAGCAGCGCCTCAGGGGCTAACTATGGCTACACCTTC. It codes for CASSASGANYGYTF. This chain connects TRBV5-4 to TRBJ1-2; possibly TRBD1 for D (6 bases). In germline, CDR1 is SGHNT, CDR2 YYREEE (reference sequence). The CDR3 has 14 amino acids. Trimming removed 4 bases at V and 0 bases at J, with 10 bases between.

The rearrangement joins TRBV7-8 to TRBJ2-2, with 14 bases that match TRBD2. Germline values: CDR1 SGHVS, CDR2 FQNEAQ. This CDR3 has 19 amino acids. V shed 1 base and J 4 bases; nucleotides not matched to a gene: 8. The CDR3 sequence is CASSLGLAGGPRPTGELFF. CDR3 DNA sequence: TGTGCCAGCAGCTTAGGACTAGCGGGGGGGCCGCGTCCCACCGGGGAGCTGTTTTTT.

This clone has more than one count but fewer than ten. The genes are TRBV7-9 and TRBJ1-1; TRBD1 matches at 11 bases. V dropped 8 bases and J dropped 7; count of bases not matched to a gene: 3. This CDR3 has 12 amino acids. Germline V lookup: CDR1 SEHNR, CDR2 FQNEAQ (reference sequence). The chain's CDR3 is CASGTGGHEAFF. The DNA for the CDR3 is TGTGCCAGCGGGACAGGGGGGCATGAAGCTTTCTTT.

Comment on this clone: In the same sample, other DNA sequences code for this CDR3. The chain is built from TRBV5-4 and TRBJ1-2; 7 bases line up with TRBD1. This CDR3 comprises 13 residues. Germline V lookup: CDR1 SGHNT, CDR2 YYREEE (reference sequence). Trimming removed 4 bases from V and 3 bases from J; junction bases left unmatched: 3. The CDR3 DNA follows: TGTGCCAGCAGCCTAGGACAGGACTATGGCTACACCTTC. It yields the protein CASSLGQDYGYTF.

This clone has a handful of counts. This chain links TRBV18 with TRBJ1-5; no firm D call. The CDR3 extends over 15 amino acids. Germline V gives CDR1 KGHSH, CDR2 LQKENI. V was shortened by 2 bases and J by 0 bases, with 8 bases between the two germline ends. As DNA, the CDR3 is TGTGCCAGCTCACCAGCGGTGAATAGCAATCAGCCCCAGCATTTT. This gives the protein CASSPAVNSNQPQHF.

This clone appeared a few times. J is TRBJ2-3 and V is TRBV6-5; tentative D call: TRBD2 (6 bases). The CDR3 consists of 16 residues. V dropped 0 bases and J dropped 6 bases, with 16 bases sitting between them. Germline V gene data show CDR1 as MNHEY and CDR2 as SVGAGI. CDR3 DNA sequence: TGTGCCAGCAGTTACTCTGCGGGGACTGTATCGGATACGCAGTATTTT. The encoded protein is CASSYSAGTVSDTQYF.

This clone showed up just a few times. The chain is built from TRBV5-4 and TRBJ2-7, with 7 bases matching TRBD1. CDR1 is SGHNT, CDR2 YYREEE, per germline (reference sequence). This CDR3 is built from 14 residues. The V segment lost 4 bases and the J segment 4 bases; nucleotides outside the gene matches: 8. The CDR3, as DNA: TGTGCCAGCAGCATAAAGACAGGGAAGTACGAGCAGTACTTC. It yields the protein CASSIKTGKYEQYF.

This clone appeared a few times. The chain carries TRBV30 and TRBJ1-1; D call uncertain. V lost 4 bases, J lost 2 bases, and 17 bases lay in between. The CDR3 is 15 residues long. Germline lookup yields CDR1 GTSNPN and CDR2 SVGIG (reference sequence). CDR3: CAWNGLFTDNTEAFF. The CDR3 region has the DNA TGTGCCTGGAACGGTTTGTTTACAGACAACACTGAAGCTTTCTTT.

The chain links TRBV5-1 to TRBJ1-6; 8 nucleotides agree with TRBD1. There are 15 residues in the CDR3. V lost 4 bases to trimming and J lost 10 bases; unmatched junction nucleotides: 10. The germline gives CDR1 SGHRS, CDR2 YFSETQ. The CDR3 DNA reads TGCGCCAGCAGCAGAGGACAGGGTTTAGTCTCACCCCTCCACTTT. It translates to CASSRGQGLVSPLHF.

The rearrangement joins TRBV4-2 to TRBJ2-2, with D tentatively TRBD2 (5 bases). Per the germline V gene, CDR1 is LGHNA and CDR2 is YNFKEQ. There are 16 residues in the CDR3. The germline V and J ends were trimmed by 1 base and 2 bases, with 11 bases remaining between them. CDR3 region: CASSQGFSGNTGELFF. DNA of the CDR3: TGTGCCAGCAGCCAAGGGTTCAGCGGCAACACCGGGGAGCTGTTTTTT.

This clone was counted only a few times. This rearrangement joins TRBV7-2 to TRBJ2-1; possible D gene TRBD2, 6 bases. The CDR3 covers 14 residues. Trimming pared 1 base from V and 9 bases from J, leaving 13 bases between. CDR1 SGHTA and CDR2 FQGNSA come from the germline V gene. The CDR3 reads CASSLVSGEGEQFF. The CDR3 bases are TGTGCCAGCAGCTTAGTTTCGGGGGAAGGTGAGCAGTTCTTC.

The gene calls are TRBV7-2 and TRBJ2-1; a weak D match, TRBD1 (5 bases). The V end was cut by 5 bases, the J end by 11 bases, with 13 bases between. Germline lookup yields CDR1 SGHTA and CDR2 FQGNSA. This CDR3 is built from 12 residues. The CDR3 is CASSIQVAQQFF. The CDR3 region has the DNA TGTGCCAGCAGCATACAGGTGGCCCAGCAGTTCTTC. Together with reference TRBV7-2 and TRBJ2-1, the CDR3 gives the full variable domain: GAGVSQSPSNKVTEKGKDVELRCDPISGHTALYWYRQSLGQGLEFLIYFQGNSAPDKSGLPSDRFSAERTGGSVSTLTIQRTQQEDSAVYLCASSIQVAQQFFGPGTRLTVL.

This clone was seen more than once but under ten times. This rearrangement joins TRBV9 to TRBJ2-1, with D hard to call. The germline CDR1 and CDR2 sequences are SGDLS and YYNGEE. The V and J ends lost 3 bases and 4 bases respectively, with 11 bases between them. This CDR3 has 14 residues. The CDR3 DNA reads TGTGCCAGCAGCGCTAGGCTTGCGTACAATGAGCAGTTCTTC. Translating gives CASSARLAYNEQFF.

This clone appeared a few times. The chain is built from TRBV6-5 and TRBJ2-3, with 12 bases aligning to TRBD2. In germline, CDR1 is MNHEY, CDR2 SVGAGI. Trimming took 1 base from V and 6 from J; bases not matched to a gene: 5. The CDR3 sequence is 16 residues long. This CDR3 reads CASSYYRTSGIDTQYF. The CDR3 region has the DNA TGTGCCAGCAGTTACTATCGGACTAGCGGGATTGATACGCAGTATTTT.

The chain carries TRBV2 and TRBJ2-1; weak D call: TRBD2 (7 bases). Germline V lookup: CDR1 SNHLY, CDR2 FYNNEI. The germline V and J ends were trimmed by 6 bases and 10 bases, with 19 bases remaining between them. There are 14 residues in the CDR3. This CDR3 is CASSGPAGAGEQFF. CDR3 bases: TGTGCCAGCAGCGGACCCGCGGGGGCGGGGGAGCAGTTCTTC.

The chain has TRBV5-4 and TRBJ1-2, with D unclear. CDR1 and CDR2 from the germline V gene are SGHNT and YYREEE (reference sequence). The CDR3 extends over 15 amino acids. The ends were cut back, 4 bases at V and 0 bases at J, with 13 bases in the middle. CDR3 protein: CASSEYPRANYGYTF. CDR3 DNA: TGTGCCAGCAGCGAATACCCTCGGGCTAACTATGGCTACACCTTC.

The CDR3 spells CASSWTGRTGELFF. In DNA, the CDR3 is TGTGCCAGCAGTTGGACAGGCCGGACCGGGGAGCTGTTTTTT. The gene calls are TRBV27 and TRBJ2-2; 7 nucleotides match TRBD1. Unmatched junction bases numbered 4, after V lost 4 bases and J lost 5 bases. The germline CDR1 and CDR2 sequences are MNHEY and SMNVEV (reference sequence). CDR3 size: 14 residues.

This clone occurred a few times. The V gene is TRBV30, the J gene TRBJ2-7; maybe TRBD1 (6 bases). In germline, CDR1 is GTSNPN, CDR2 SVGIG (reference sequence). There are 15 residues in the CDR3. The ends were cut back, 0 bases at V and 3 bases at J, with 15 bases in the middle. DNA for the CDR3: TGTGCCTGGAGTGTAGGGGTGGGGGCAGTCTACGAGCAGTACTTC. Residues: CAWSVGVGAVYEQYF.

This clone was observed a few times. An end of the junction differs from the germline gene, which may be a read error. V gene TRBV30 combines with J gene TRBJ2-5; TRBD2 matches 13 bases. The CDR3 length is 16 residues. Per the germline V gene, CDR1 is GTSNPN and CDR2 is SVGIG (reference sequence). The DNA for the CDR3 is TGTGCCTGGAGTGTACGAAGGACTAGCGGGAGTCGGACCAAGTACTTC. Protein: CAWSVRRTSGSRTKYF.

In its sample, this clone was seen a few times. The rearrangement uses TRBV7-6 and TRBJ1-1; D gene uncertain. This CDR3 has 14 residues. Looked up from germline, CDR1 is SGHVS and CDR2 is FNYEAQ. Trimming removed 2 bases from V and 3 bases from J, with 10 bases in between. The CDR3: CASSLWELDTEAFF. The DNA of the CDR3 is TGTGCCAGCAGCTTATGGGAGTTGGACACTGAAGCTTTCTTT.